A selection of T cell receptor beta chains follows, all from one sample in a study of quantifying T cell responses using KT2 cells. TCRdb re-called the UMI-ligation and nested PCR reads with MiXCR, one entry per CDR3 protein. The data contain approximately 41,000 distinct CDR3 sequences, around 15% of them seen just once; the ten biggest clones take up approximately 45%. Sample: PBMCs spiked with cells of the T cell clone KT2. The receptor set was obtained from a human donor. The CDR3 runs from the conserved cysteine through the conserved F or W.

V,CDR3
TRBV12-3/TRBV12-4,CASSLAGGPSEQFF
TRBV7-9,CASSRAGSITEAFF
TRBV12-3/TRBV12-4,CASSLREGNTEAFF
TRBV6-6,CASRTGGANNQPQHF
TRBV4-1,CASSQDEASGANVLTF
TRBV5-1,CASSLLLENVEQFF
TRBV28,CASSLVGGAYEQYF
TRBV2,CASSEERGLTSPLHF
TRBV6-1,CASSERYGNSNTEAFF
TRBV24-1,CATSARGGWDQPQHF
TRBV5-1,CASSSATYNYNEQFF
TRBV29-1,CSVTLSFGAFF
TRBV29-1,CSVEDHLGGGSTDTQYF
TRBV24-1,CATSAPLGDSSYEQYF
TRBV14,CASSPWGISGNTIYF
TRBV29-1,CSVETDTGELFF
TRBV3-1,CASSQKTYRDFKETQYF
TRBV28,CASSIGQSSYNSPLHF
TRBV2,CASSGMRGIGEKLFF
TRBV5-1,CASSRDRSANTGELFF
TRBV30,CAWSGGTGEGAEQFF
TRBV11-2,CASSPRGQRGSYEQYF
TRBV20-1,CSARAPRTGETQYF
TRBV9,CASSAEWFPRTQYF
TRBV27,CASSLWAGGALGTEAFF
TRBV20-1,CSARGDTYQPQHF
TRBV20-1,CSARGGEAQPQHF
TRBV4-1,CASSQFKADEAFF
TRBV6-4,CASSDSSGSFYEQYF
TRBV4-1,CASSLTGTASYEQYF
TRBV14,CASSQALNTEAFF
TRBV21-1,CASSSTGGTGMLSSYNEQFF
TRBV3-1,CASSQDPVRRSYEQYF
TRBV20-1,CSARDLPALGAANYGYTF
TRBV4-2,CASSLHYLSSGSSYNEQFF
TRBV2,CASSGLAGVYEQYF
TRBV7-4,CASSYGHQNTEAFF
TRBV12-3/TRBV12-4,CASIPAGRYNEQFF
TRBV11-2,CASSFRSNTGSYEQYF
TRBV4-2,CASSGMSGGAHNEQFF
TRBV20-1,CSARDDREGTEAFF
TRBV27,CASSPVDRSTDTQYF
TRBV11-2,CASRSDRDGNEQYF
TRBV20-1,CSARAQGPGQPQHF